By frequency in the sample, the clone carrying this T cell receptor beta chain is medium-sized. The V gene end was trimmed by 6 bases and the J gene end by 8 bases; junction bases not matched to a gene: 1. The CDR3 totals 13 residues. Per the germline V gene, CDR1 is LGHNA and CDR2 is YNFKEQ. The entry originates in a study of blood T cell repertoires in COVID-19. Across the whole study: Sample material is recorded as cDNA or gDNA derived from T cells, B-cell-depleted T cells, or PBMCs.

In the authors' workflow: Reference gene primer amplification in the assay estimated nucleated cell counts. Produced via immunoSEQ multiplex PCR; TCRdb's table is partial and in-frame only. Clone size and the V and J calls come from that table; the DNA yielded D and trimming. The sample consists of 65,000 to 85,000 clones, approximately 87% of them appearing once. The sequenced sample was peripheral blood. This receptor was taken from a man in his forties or fifties with active COVID-19. The chain has TRBV4-2 and TRBJ1-6; 10 bases agree with TRBD1. The CDR3 sequence is CASRGTGDSPLHF. In DNA, the CDR3 is TGTGCCAGCAGGGGGACAGGGGATTCACCCCTCCACTTT.